The 20 T cell receptor beta chains given below trace back to one sample, sequenced in a study of cytomegalovirus exposure and HLA in healthy donors. PCR used 60 Vbeta primers and 13 Jbeta primers. The assay was immunoSEQ multiplex PCR, and TCRdb's table has in-frame clones only and misses some. This sample has roughly 200,000 clones, with 9.5% found just once. The sequencing input was PBMCs. The source is a woman in her 30s in good health and CMV-seropositive.

The CDR3 loop is CASRVTSGRAYEQFF. The CDR3 DNA sequence: TGTGCCAGCAGAGTCACTAGCGGGAGGGCCTATGAGCAGTTCTTC. The gene calls are TRBV11-2 and TRBJ2-1, with 13 bases fitting TRBD2. From germline, CDR1 is SGHAT and CDR2 FQNNGV. The CDR3 has 15 residues. V gave up 6 bases and J gave up 8 bases; unmatched junction bases: 7. The full variable domain, its missing parts supplied by reference TRBV11-2 and TRBJ2-1, is EAGVAQSPRYKIIEKRQSVAFWCNPISGHATLYWYQQILGQGPKLLIQFQNNGVVDDSQLPKDRFSAERLKGVDSTLKIQPAKLEDSAVYLCASRVTSGRAYEQFFGPGTRLTVL.

This clone was recorded a few times. The J gene is TRBJ2-1, the V gene TRBV2, with 13 bases matching TRBD2. This CDR3 is built from 17 residues. Trimming cost V 5 bases and J 8 bases; bases outside gene matches: 12. Per germline, CDR1 SNHLY and CDR2 FYNNEI. The CDR3 nucleotides read TGTGCCAGCAGTTCCGGGGGGACTAGCGGGACTGGGGATGAGCAGTTCTTC. This gives the protein CASSSGGTSGTGDEQFF.

This clone was observed at least ten times. V usage is TRBV9 and J usage is TRBJ2-3, with D possibly being TRBD2 (5 bases). Germline-derived CDR1 and CDR2 are SGDLS and YYNGEE. V was cut by 4 bases and J by 4 bases, with 19 bases left in between. This CDR3 spans 16 amino acids. CDR3 region: CASSPLGRAGADTQYF. Written as DNA, the CDR3 is TGTGCCAGCAGCCCCCTCGGGCGGGCAGGAGCAGATACGCAGTATTTT.

This clone was counted between two and nine times. The CDR3 loop reads CASRRETGGADTQYF. DNA of the CDR3: TGTGCCAGCAGAAGGGAGACAGGGGGGGCGGATACGCAGTATTTT. The chain is built from TRBV2 and TRBJ2-3; 9 positions match TRBD1. The V and J ends lost 6 bases and 6 bases, in that order; junction bases with no gene match: 10. Germline V gene sequence: CDR1 SNHLY, CDR2 FYNNEI. The CDR3 consists of 15 residues.

This clone has just a few counts. CDR3 sequence (DNA): TGTGCCAGCAGCTTACAGGGGGCGGCCTACGAGCAGTACTTC. Protein: CASSLQGAAYEQYF. This chain connects TRBV7-6 to TRBJ2-5; 8 bases are a match to TRBD1. Near its end, the DNA agrees better with TRBJ2-7, so the J call may be wrong. Germline assignment: CDR1 SGHVS and CDR2 FNYEAQ. The CDR3 is 14 residues long.

The table lists this clone with a few counts. The rearrangement joins TRBV19 to TRBJ1-2; D unresolved. The ends were cut back, 5 bases at V and 0 bases at J, with 10 bases in the middle. CDR3 length equals 14 residues. CDR1 and CDR2 from the germline V gene are LNHDA and SQIVND (reference sequence). CDR3 amino acids: CASSEIHANYGYTF. The CDR3 nucleotides read TGTGCCAGTAGTGAGATTCACGCTAACTATGGCTACACCTTC.

This clone was observed a handful of times. The genes are TRBV6-5 and TRBJ2-2; tentatively, D is TRBD1 (5 bases). Trimming cost V 3 bases and J 3 bases, with 8 bases left between them. CDR3 length equals 14 residues. Germline V gives CDR1 MNHEY, CDR2 SVGAGI. The CDR3 here is CASSYDSYTGELFF. CDR3 DNA sequence: TGTGCCAGCAGTTATGACAGTTACACCGGGGAGCTGTTTTTT.

This chain connects TRBV6-1 to TRBJ1-1, with D hard to call. The germline CDR1 and CDR2 sequences are MNHNS and SASEGT. With 6 bases removed from V and 4 bases from J, the gap between germline ends came to 9 bases. The CDR3 sequence is 12 residues long. CDR3 loop: CASSFRGTEAFF. The CDR3 nucleotides read TGTGCCAGCAGCTTCCGGGGCACTGAAGCTTTCTTT.

V and J are TRBV29-1 and TRBJ2-7; no definite D call. Germline CDR1 is SQVTM and CDR2 is ANQGSEA. The V end lost 1 base, the J end lost 2 bases, and 18 bases lay between the germline ends. The CDR3 consists of 16 residues. CDR3 sequence (DNA): TGCAGCGTTGAAGGCGCCCCGTTTATGCGTCCCTACGAGCAGTACTTC. Amino acid sequence: CSVEGAPFMRPYEQYF.

V usage is TRBV6-4 and J usage is TRBJ2-3, with D unclear. The V end was cut by 0 bases, the J end by 2 bases, with 6 bases between. The CDR3 sequence is 14 residues long. The germline CDR1 and CDR2 sequences are MRHNA and SNTAGT. CDR3 loop: CASSDSGNTDTQYF. The CDR3 coding sequence is TGTGCCAGCAGTGACTCCGGTAACACAGATACGCAGTATTTT.

The sample holds a few counts of this clone. This CDR3 is also generated by other DNA sequences in the sample. This sequence joins TRBV6-6 and TRBJ2-1; maybe TRBD2 (7 bases). The CDR3 covers 14 residues. The germline V and J ends were trimmed by 2 bases and 7 bases, with 12 bases remaining between them. CDR1 MNHNY and CDR2 SVGAGI come from the germline V gene (reference sequence). The CDR3 sequence: CASSYGGAGNEQFF. DNA of the CDR3: TGTGCCAGCAGTTACGGGGGGGCCGGGAATGAGCAGTTCTTC.

The chain uses TRBV4-1 and TRBJ1-1; 7 bases line up with TRBD1. J gave up 6 bases and V 2 bases, and 3 bases lay outside the gene matches. Germline-derived CDR1 and CDR2 are MGHRA and YSYEKL. The CDR3 has 13 amino acids. CDR3 sequence reads: CASSQQGGPEAFF. In DNA form, the CDR3 reads TGCGCCAGCAGCCAACAGGGGGGACCTGAAGCTTTCTTT.

V gene TRBV6-5 combines with J gene TRBJ1-2; TRBD1 matches 8 bases. Germline V gives CDR1 MNHEY, CDR2 SVGAGI. The J segment lost 4 bases and the V segment lost 5 bases, leaving 6 bases of the junction unmatched. The CDR3 loop spans 14 amino acids. CDR3 loop: CASSAAGGGYGYTF. The CDR3 nucleotides read TGTGCCAGCAGTGCAGCAGGGGGCGGCTATGGCTACACCTTC.

The chain joins TRBV12-2 to TRBJ2-1; the DNA was not used to check the table's D call, TRBD2. TRBV12-2 is labeled a pseudogene. The CDR3 contains 16 residues. CDR3 in DNA: TGTGCAAGTCGCTTCCCCGGGGACTACCCATACAATGAGCAGTTCTTC. Protein: CASRFPGDYPYNEQFF.

V usage is TRBV7-8 and J usage is TRBJ2-7; D not certain. The CDR3 covers 14 residues. The V end was cut by 0 bases, the J end by 1 base, with 7 bases between. Germline V gives CDR1 SGHVS, CDR2 FQNEAQ. The CDR3 region has the DNA TGTGCCAGCAGCTTAGCTCAAGCTTCCTACGAGCAGTACTTC. Its protein is CASSLAQASYEQYF.

This rearrangement joins TRBV27 to TRBJ2-1; TRBD2 aligns across 10 bases. The CDR3 spans 16 residues. V lost 2 bases and J lost 6; bases outside the gene matches: 7. CDR1 and CDR2 from the germline V gene are MNHEY and SMNVEV (reference sequence). CDR3 coding DNA: TGTGCCAGCAGTTTAATGGGACTAGCGCGGTCCAATGAGCAGTTCTTC. This sequence encodes CASSLMGLARSNEQFF.

CDR3 DNA sequence: TGTGCCAGCAGCTCCCGACTAGGGGTCTACGAGCAGTACTTC. It encodes CASSSRLGVYEQYF. The chain employs TRBV7-2 and TRBJ2-7; a weak D match, TRBD2 (6 bases). CDR1 and CDR2 (germline): SGHTA, FQGNSA. The length of the CDR3 is 14 residues. V was shortened by 4 bases and J by 3 bases, with 13 bases between the two germline ends.

This clone was seen more than once but under ten times. The chain links TRBV27 to TRBJ2-1, with 8 bases that match TRBD2. Trimming removed 7 bases from V and 10 bases from J; junction bases left unmatched: 21. The germline CDR1 and CDR2 sequences are MNHEY and SMNVEV (reference sequence). The CDR3 runs 17 residues. CDR3 loop: CASTRGRTGGPVGEQFF. The DNA of the CDR3 is TGTGCCAGCACCCGAGGGCGAACGGGAGGGCCAGTTGGGGAGCAGTTCTTC.

V is TRBV4-1 and J is TRBJ1-4, with a possible D match to TRBD1 (5 bases). The CDR3 runs to 16 residues. The V gene lost 4 bases and the J gene lost 1 base, with 13 bases spanning the gap. Germline CDR1 MGHRA, CDR2 YSYEKL. For the CDR3, the DNA is TGCGCCAGCAGCCCCCTCACGACAGTAACTAATGAAAAACTGTTTTTT. Protein sequence: CASSPLTTVTNEKLFF.

This clone was observed a handful of times. The chain carries TRBV5-6 and TRBJ1-1; D gene uncertain. Deletions cut 2 bases from V and 5 bases from J, with 13 bases between. The CDR3 sequence is 14 residues long. The germline V gene has CDR1 SGHDT and CDR2 YYEEEE. CDR3 bases: TGTGCCAGCAGCTTTGGCACCCGGGTGACTGAAGCTTTCTTT. Residues: CASSFGTRVTEAFF.